The 6 T cell receptor beta chains given below trace back to one sample, sequenced in a study of TIL therapy for anti-PD-1-resistant metastatic lung cancer. This was the immunoSEQ v3 assay. Data came from immunoSEQ multiplex PCR; TCRdb stores just in-frame clones and leaves some out. The repertoire holds 45,000 to 75,000 clones, with roughly 87% as singletons. The time point here: pre-treatment sample, taken before nivolumab and TIL therapy. The material was blood, obtained at baseline. The source is a person aged 30 to 80 with non-small cell lung cancer.

The chain carries TRBV27 and TRBJ1-1, with D hard to call. The CDR3 sequence is 14 residues long. Germline V gene sequence: CDR1 MNHEY, CDR2 SMNVEV (reference sequence). V lost 6 bases and J lost 4, with 15 bases in between. The CDR3 DNA reads TGTGCCAGCAGGCCCGCCATGCGTAGCACTGAAGCTTTCTTT. This gives the protein CASRPAMRSTEAFF.

The rearrangement joins TRBV30 to TRBJ2-5; 9 bases fit TRBD2. This CDR3 contains 15 residues. The germline CDR1 and CDR2 sequences are GTSNPN and SVGIG (reference sequence). V shed 2 bases and J 2 bases; nucleotides not matched to a gene: 6. This chain's CDR3 is CAWSLLAGPQETQYF. The CDR3 DNA reads as TGTGCCTGGAGTTTACTAGCGGGTCCACAAGAGACCCAGTACTTC.

The V and J genes are TRBV6-5 and TRBJ2-5; D call uncertain. This CDR3 has 13 residues. Looked up from germline, CDR1 is MNHEY and CDR2 is SVGAGI. The V and J ends lost 4 bases and 5 bases respectively, with 11 bases between them. CDR3: CASSSGLQETQYF. CDR3 coding DNA: TGTGCCAGCAGTTCGGGCCTCCAGGAGACCCAGTACTTC.

The CDR3 here is CSVVGGGVRNTEAFF. CDR3 DNA: TGCAGCGTTGTAGGGGGGGGCGTGAGGAACACTGAAGCTTTCTTT. The chain uses TRBV29-1 and TRBJ1-1, with D maybe TRBD1 (6 bases). The CDR3 has 15 residues. With 4 bases removed from V and 1 base from J, the gap between germline ends came to 16 bases. The germline CDR1 and CDR2 sequences are SQVTM and ANQGSEA.

This clone was detected once. The chain combines TRBV7-6 with TRBJ1-4; a possible D gene is TRBD1 (5 bases). V lost 6 bases, J lost 0 bases, and 8 bases lay in between. Germline values: CDR1 SGHVS, CDR2 FNYEAQ. The CDR3 loop spans 14 amino acids. For the CDR3, the DNA is TGTGCCAGCAGTAAACAGGCAACTAATGAAAAACTGTTTTTT. Amino acid sequence: CASSKQATNEKLFF.

The genes are TRBV19 and TRBJ1-4; D remains unclear. With 3 bases removed from V and 8 bases from J, the gap between germline ends came to 16 bases. The germline V gene has CDR1 LNHDA and CDR2 SQIVND (reference sequence). This CDR3 contains 15 residues. The CDR3 reads CASSILATGREKLFF. The CDR3 DNA sequence: TGTGCCAGTAGTATTCTTGCGACTGGGAGAGAAAAACTGTTTTTT.